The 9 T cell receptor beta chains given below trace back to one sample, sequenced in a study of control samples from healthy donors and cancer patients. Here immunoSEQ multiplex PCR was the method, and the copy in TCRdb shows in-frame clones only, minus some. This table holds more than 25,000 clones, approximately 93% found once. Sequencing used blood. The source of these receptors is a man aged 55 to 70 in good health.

CDR3 sequence (DNA): TGTGCCAGCAGTTCCCCTAGCGGGGGGAGGAATGAGCAGTTCTTC. Protein product: CASSSPSGGRNEQFF. The chain links TRBV28 to TRBJ2-1, with 11 nucleotides matching TRBD2. The CDR3 loop spans 15 amino acids. The germline V gene encodes CDR1 MDHEN and CDR2 SYDVKM. V lost 4 bases to trimming and J lost 7 bases; unmatched junction nucleotides: 6. The variable domain in full, completed from reference TRBV28 and TRBJ2-1, reads DVKVTQSSRYLVKRTGEKVFLECVQDMDHENMFWYRQDPGLGLRLIYFSYDVKMKEKGDIPEGYSVSREKKERFSLILESASTNQTSMYLCASSSPSGGRNEQFFGPGTRLTVL.

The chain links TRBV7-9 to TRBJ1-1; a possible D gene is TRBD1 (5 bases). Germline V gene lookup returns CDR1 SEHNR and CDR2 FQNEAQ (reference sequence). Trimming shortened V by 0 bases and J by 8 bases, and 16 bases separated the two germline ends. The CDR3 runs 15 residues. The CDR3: CASSLAGTFREEAFF. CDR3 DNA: TGTGCCAGCAGCTTAGCCGGGACTTTTAGGGAGGAAGCTTTCTTT.

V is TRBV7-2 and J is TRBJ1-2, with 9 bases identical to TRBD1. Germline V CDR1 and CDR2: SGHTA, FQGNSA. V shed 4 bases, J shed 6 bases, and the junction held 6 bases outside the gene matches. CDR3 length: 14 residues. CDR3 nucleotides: TGTGCCAGCAGCTGGACAGGGGCAAGGGATGGCTACACCTTC. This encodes CASSWTGARDGYTF. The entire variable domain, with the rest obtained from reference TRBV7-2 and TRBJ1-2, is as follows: GAGVSQSPSNKVTEKGKDVELRCDPISGHTALYWYRQSLGQGLEFLIYFQGNSAPDKSGLPSDRFSAERTGGSVSTLTIQRTQQEDSAVYLCASSWTGARDGYTFGSGTRLTVV.

The CDR3 nucleotides read TGCAGCGTGGCCAGACAGGGCCCCAACACTGAAGCTTTCTTT. This translates into CSVARQGPNTEAFF. The chain couples TRBV29-1 to TRBJ1-1, with 7 bases lining up with TRBD1. The germline V gene encodes CDR1 SQVTM and CDR2 ANQGSEA. The CDR3 is 14 residues long. V shed 6 bases, J shed 2 bases, and the junction held 9 bases outside the gene matches.

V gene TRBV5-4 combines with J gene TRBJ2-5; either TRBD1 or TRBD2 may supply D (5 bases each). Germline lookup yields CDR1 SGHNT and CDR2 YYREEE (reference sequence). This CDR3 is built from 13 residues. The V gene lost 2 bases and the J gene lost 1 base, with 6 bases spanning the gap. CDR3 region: CASSFGAQETQYF. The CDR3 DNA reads TGTGCCAGCAGCTTCGGGGCCCAAGAGACCCAGTACTTC.

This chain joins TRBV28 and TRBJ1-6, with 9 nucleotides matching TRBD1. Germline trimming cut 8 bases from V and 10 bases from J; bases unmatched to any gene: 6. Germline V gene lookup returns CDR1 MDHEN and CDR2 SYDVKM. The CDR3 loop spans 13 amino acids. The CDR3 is CASRRDRDSPLHF. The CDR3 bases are TGTGCCAGCCGCCGGGACAGGGACTCACCCCTCCACTTT.

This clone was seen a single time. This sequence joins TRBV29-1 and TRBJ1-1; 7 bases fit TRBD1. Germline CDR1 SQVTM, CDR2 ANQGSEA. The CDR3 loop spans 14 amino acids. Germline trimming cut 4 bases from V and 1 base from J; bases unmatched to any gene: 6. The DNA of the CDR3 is TGCAGCGTTGCAGGGGGAGAGGGGAACACTGAAGCTTTCTTT. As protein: CSVAGGEGNTEAFF.

CDR3 nucleotide sequence: TGTGCAACAGAACAGGGGGCGCAATACGAGCAGTACTTC. It encodes CATEQGAQYEQYF. The chain is built from TRBV6-5 and TRBJ2-7; 9 positions match TRBD1. The CDR3 is 13 residues long. CDR1 is MNHEY, CDR2 SVGAGI, per germline.

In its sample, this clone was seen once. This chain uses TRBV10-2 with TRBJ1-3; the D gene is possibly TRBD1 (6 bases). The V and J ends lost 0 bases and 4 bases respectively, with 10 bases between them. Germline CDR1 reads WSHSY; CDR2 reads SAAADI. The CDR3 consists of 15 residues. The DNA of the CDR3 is TGCGCCAGCAGTGAGTCGGGGGGGACAGGAAACACCATATATTTT. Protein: CASSESGGTGNTIYF.